One and the same sample provided the 24 T cell receptor beta chains below, sequenced in a study of CD8+ T cells in alopecia areata. Extraction of RNA preceded its reverse transcription into cDNA, which served as the sequencing template. The repertoire was sequenced with immunoSEQ multiplex PCR; TCRdb's copy has only in-frame clones and lacks some. This sample has around 35,000 clones, with over 50% found just once. Sorting separated CD25+CD127- cells from the CD4+ cells of four or five patients. Specimen: CD4+ Tregs sorted from blood. The receptors here all came from a human donor with alopecia areata.

The genes are TRBV7-9 and TRBJ2-7; D remains unclear. V lost 2 bases, J lost 6 bases, and 11 bases lay in between. Germline values: CDR1 SEHNR, CDR2 FQNEAQ (reference sequence). This CDR3 contains 13 residues. In nucleotides, the CDR3 is TGTGCCAGCAGCTTAAATCGTGTAAGCGAGCAGTACTTC. Its protein product is CASSLNRVSEQYF.

This chain uses TRBV10-1 with TRBJ2-2; D remains ambiguous. Germline V gives CDR1 WNHNN, CDR2 SYGVQD (reference sequence). The CDR3 is made up of 11 amino acids. Trimming stripped 3 bases from V and 13 bases from J, with 9 bases between. The CDR3 protein is CASSDTRTLFF. CDR3 in DNA: TGCGCCAGCAGTGATACCCGGACGCTGTTTTTT.

This chain joins TRBV6-6 and TRBJ2-7; either TRBD1 or TRBD2 may supply D (5 bases each). Germline-derived CDR1 and CDR2 are MNHNY and SVGAGI (reference sequence). The CDR3 consists of 13 residues. V lost 10 bases and J lost 2, with 15 bases in between. Here the CDR3 reads CATIRGPPYEQYF. The DNA of the CDR3 is TGTGCCACGATTAGGGGACCCCCCTACGAGCAGTACTTC.

V gene TRBV18 combines with J gene TRBJ1-1; D is undetermined. The ends were cut back, 8 bases at V and 0 bases at J, with 19 bases in the middle. Germline assignment: CDR1 KGHSH and CDR2 LQKENI. The CDR3 has 16 residues. The CDR3 DNA reads TGTGCCAGCCGGGGAGTCCCCGAGTTCATGAACACTGAAGCTTTCTTT. Its translation: CASRGVPEFMNTEAFF.

V is TRBV20-1 and J is TRBJ2-5; unclear D gene. The J call could be wrong; TRBJ2-7 is a better fit for the DNA end. The CDR3 sequence is 11 residues long. CDR1 DFQATT and CDR2 SNEGSKA come from the germline V gene (reference sequence). Here the CDR3 DNA reads TGCAGTGCTAGGGCAGGCCTCGAGCAGTACTTC. Translated: CSARAGLEQYF.

V usage is TRBV29-1 and J usage is TRBJ2-4; 7 bases match TRBD2. CDR1 is SQVTM and CDR2 is ANQGSEA in the germline V gene. The CDR3 totals 13 residues. Germline trimming cut 5 bases from V and 5 bases from J; bases unmatched to any gene: 6. Here the CDR3 reads CSVYRGGENIQYF. CDR3 DNA: TGCAGCGTTTATCGGGGAGGGGAAAACATTCAGTACTTC.

CDR3 in DNA: TGTGCCAGCAGCTTAAGGGGGGGCGAAGCCAAAAACATTCAGTACTTC. This sequence encodes CASSLRGGEAKNIQYF. This chain joins TRBV7-9 and TRBJ2-4; D possibly corresponds to TRBD2 (7 bases). V lost 2 bases, J lost 0 bases, and 11 bases lay in between. The CDR3 contains 16 residues. Per the germline V gene, CDR1 is SEHNR and CDR2 is FQNEAQ (reference sequence).

This clone turned up a few times. This sequence joins TRBV18 and TRBJ1-1, with unresolved D. V lost 5 bases, J lost 3 bases, and 10 bases lay in between. Germline CDR1 reads KGHSH; CDR2 reads LQKENI. The CDR3 sequence is 13 residues long. In nucleotides, the CDR3 is TGTGCCAGCTCATCCTCTTGGGACACTGAAGCTTTCTTT. Its protein product is CASSSSWDTEAFF.

V and J are TRBV2 and TRBJ2-7, with a possible D match to TRBD2 (5 bases). The CDR3 length is 17 residues. Trimming removed 0 bases at V and 1 base at J, with 16 bases between. Germline V CDR1 and CDR2: SNHLY, FYNNEI. CDR3 DNA: TGTGCCAGCAGTGAAGCGCTTCCCGGGGTAGGGTCCTACGAGCAGTACTTC. Protein: CASSEALPGVGSYEQYF.

This clone was found a few times. The CDR3 nucleotides are TGTGCCTTGACAGGGAGGGGAGAAAAACTGTTTTTT. This gives the protein CALTGRGEKLFF. This rearrangement joins TRBV30 to TRBJ1-4; 7 bases agree with TRBD1. The CDR3 spans 12 residues. Germline V gene lookup returns CDR1 GTSNPN and CDR2 SVGIG (reference sequence). V gave up 7 bases and J gave up 8 bases; unmatched junction bases: 7.

This rearrangement joins TRBV2 to TRBJ1-4; D gene unclear. In germline, CDR1 is SNHLY, CDR2 FYNNEI. V lost 7 bases to trimming and J lost 0 bases, with 9 bases between them. The CDR3 consists of 14 residues. Here the CDR3 DNA reads TGTGCCAGCATGCGGGGAGCAACTAATGAAAAACTGTTTTTT. Translating it yields CASMRGATNEKLFF.

The chain joins TRBV4-1 to TRBJ2-7; D is perhaps TRBD1 (6 bases). Germline V lookup: CDR1 MGHRA, CDR2 YSYEKL. The length of the CDR3 is 14 residues. Trimming shortened V by 4 bases and J by 4 bases, and 14 bases separated the two germline ends. CDR3 coding DNA: TGCGCCAGCAGCCCAGGGGCCCCTTTTTACGAGCAGTACTTC. Its translation: CASSPGAPFYEQYF.

The chain links TRBV4-3 to TRBJ2-4, with D hard to call. Deletions cut 0 bases from V and 0 bases from J, with 6 bases between. CDR1 is LGHNA, CDR2 YSLEER, per germline. The length of the CDR3 is 15 residues. The CDR3 here is CASSQDSLAKNIQYF. The DNA of the CDR3 is TGCGCCAGCAGCCAAGACAGCCTAGCCAAAAACATTCAGTACTTC.

This clone has only one observation. This rearrangement joins TRBV28 to TRBJ2-7, with D tentatively TRBD2 (5 bases). Trimming left V 2 bases short and J 0 bases short, with 11 bases between. Germline V gene lookup returns CDR1 MDHEN and CDR2 SYDVKM. This CDR3 is built from 15 residues. CDR3 nucleotide sequence: TGTGCCAGCAGTTTACTGAGGGTAAGCTCCTACGAGCAGTACTTC. This translates into CASSLLRVSSYEQYF.

This clone was observed a few times. This chain uses TRBV7-2 with TRBJ1-1; the D is unclear. The CDR3 runs to 14 residues. V was trimmed by 3 bases and J by 5 bases, leaving 13 bases between them. Germline assignment: CDR1 SGHTA and CDR2 FQGNSA. CDR3 in DNA: TGTGCCAGCAGCTTCACGGTCTGGGGAACTGAAGCTTTCTTT. This encodes CASSFTVWGTEAFF. The variable domain in full, with the rest retrieved from reference TRBV7-2 and TRBJ1-1, is GAGVSQSPSNKVTEKGKDVELRCDPISGHTALYWYRQSLGQGLEFLIYFQGNSAPDKSGLPSDRFSAERTGGSVSTLTIQRTQQEDSAVYLCASSFTVWGTEAFFGQGTRLTVV.

In the case of this clone: The junction does not match germline at one end; this may be a read error. This chain joins TRBV7-9 and TRBJ1-1; D gene uncertain. Per the germline V gene, CDR1 is SEHNR and CDR2 is FQNEAQ (reference sequence). The CDR3 extends over 11 amino acids. Written as DNA, the CDR3 is TGTGCCAGCAGCCGAGCGGTCGGGCAGTACTTT. Amino acid sequence: CASSRAVGQYF.

Sample share makes this clone medium-sized. This chain connects TRBV28 to TRBJ1-1; D perhaps matches TRBD1 (5 bases). This CDR3 comprises 14 residues. The V and J ends lost 2 bases and 4 bases respectively, with 11 bases between them. Germline-derived CDR1 and CDR2 are MDHEN and SYDVKM. The CDR3: CASSLQGRGTEAFF. The CDR3 DNA sequence: TGTGCCAGCAGTTTACAGGGCCGTGGCACTGAAGCTTTCTTT.

J is TRBJ1-2 and V is TRBV7-9, with D possibly matching TRBD1 (6 bases). V lost 4 bases and J 1 base, leaving 10 bases between the germline ends. This CDR3 comprises 14 residues. Germline loops: CDR1 SEHNR, CDR2 FQNEAQ (reference sequence). CDR3 bases: TGTGCCAGCAGCTCCGGACAGTTTAACTATGGCTACACCTTC. As protein: CASSSGQFNYGYTF.

The gene calls are TRBV5-1 and TRBJ2-3; 15 nucleotides agree with TRBD2. V shed 0 bases, J shed 6 bases, and the junction held 5 bases outside the gene matches. In germline, CDR1 is SGHRS, CDR2 YFSETQ. This CDR3 region has 17 residues. The CDR3 loop is CASSLGSGTSGGDTQYF. CDR3 nucleotides: TGCGCCAGCAGCTTGGGTTCCGGGACTAGCGGGGGGGATACGCAGTATTTT. Together with reference TRBV5-1 and TRBJ2-3, the CDR3 gives the full variable domain: KAGVTQTPRYLIKTRGQQVTLSCSPISGHRSVSWYQQTPGQGLQFLFEYFSETQRNKGNFPGRFSGRQFSNSRSEMNVSTLELGDSALYLCASSLGSGTSGGDTQYFGPGTRLTVL.

This clone was seen only a few times. The chain couples TRBV7-2 to TRBJ1-1; D not resolved. The V and J ends lost 5 bases and 0 bases respectively, with 7 bases between them. This CDR3 spans 13 amino acids. Per the germline V gene, CDR1 is SGHTA and CDR2 is FQGNSA. CDR3 sequence reads: CASSTYLNTEAFF. In DNA form, the CDR3 reads TGTGCCAGCAGCACATATCTGAACACTGAAGCTTTCTTT.

CDR3 residues: CATDEGPPPRNYGYTF. As DNA, the CDR3 is TGTGCCACCGACGAGGGGCCGCCTCCCCGAAACTATGGCTACACCTTC. V gene TRBV10-3 combines with J gene TRBJ1-2; TRBD1 is a possible D gene (5 bases). The germline gives CDR1 ENHRY, CDR2 SYGVKD. V was cut by 10 bases and J by 2 bases, with 23 bases left in between. CDR3 length: 16 residues.

This clone turned up a few times. This sequence joins TRBV2 and TRBJ2-1; D call uncertain. The CDR3 runs to 11 residues. The V end was cut by 6 bases, the J end by 4 bases, with 4 bases between. Germline V CDR1 and CDR2: SNHLY, FYNNEI. CDR3 loop: CASSPYNEQFF. The CDR3, as DNA: TGTGCCAGCAGCCCATACAATGAGCAGTTCTTC.

This chain joins TRBV10-3 and TRBJ2-1; the D gene is possibly TRBD1 (6 bases). CDR1 is ENHRY, CDR2 SYGVKD, per germline. Deletions cut 0 bases from V and 9 bases from J, with 9 bases between. The CDR3 totals 13 residues. This CDR3 reads CAISESTGGEQFF. The CDR3 region has the DNA TGTGCCATCAGTGAGTCGACAGGAGGTGAGCAGTTCTTC.

The V gene is TRBV5-1, the J gene TRBJ2-7; 8 bases align to TRBD2. Per the germline V gene, CDR1 is SGHRS and CDR2 is YFSETQ. V shed 4 bases, J shed 2 bases, and the junction held 5 bases outside the gene matches. The CDR3 is made up of 14 amino acids. CDR3 nucleotide sequence: TGCGCCAGCAGCACGGGGGGGTCGCCCTACGAGCAGTACTTC. Its protein is CASSTGGSPYEQYF.